The 20 T cell receptor beta chains below all came from one sample that was sequenced in a study of blood T cell repertoires in COVID-19. Only in-frame clones appear in the TCRdb table, and some are missing; sequencing was by immunoSEQ multiplex PCR. The sample shows around 130,000 clones, 70% to 90% of them seen only once. Source material: peripheral blood. The receptors originated from a woman aged 80 or older with acute or convalescent COVID-19.

This clone showed up just a few times. The genes are TRBV30 and TRBJ1-6, with TRBD1 as a possible D gene (6 bases). CDR1 GTSNPN and CDR2 SVGIG come from the germline V gene (reference sequence). This CDR3 region has 14 residues. The chain's CDR3 is CAASGGQGWSPLHF. DNA for the CDR3: TGTGCTGCTAGCGGGGGGCAGGGTTGGTCACCCCTCCACTTT.

The chain couples TRBV6-5 to TRBJ2-7; TRBD1 matches 7 bases. Germline CDR1 reads MNHEY; CDR2 reads SVGAGI. CDR3 length: 13 residues. V lost 6 bases, J lost 5 bases, and 7 bases stayed unmatched. CDR3 DNA: TGTGCCAGCAGATACAGGGGATCCCACGAGCAGTACTTC. Residues: CASRYRGSHEQYF.

The chain is built from TRBV4-3 and TRBJ1-6; 7 positions match TRBD1. This CDR3 comprises 15 residues. V trimming: 2 bases; J trimming: 5 bases; junction bases outside the gene matches: 3. The germline CDR1 and CDR2 sequences are LGHNA and YSLEER. The CDR3, as DNA: TGCGCCAGCAGCCAACTGACAGGGAATAATTCACCCCTCCACTTT. This gives the protein CASSQLTGNNSPLHF.

The chain joins TRBV9 to TRBJ2-3; D is unresolved. There are 13 residues in the CDR3. Germline V gene lookup returns CDR1 SGDLS and CDR2 YYNGEE. Trimming took off 7 bases at V and 0 bases at J, with 9 bases between the two ends. CDR3 coding DNA: TGTGCCAGCTGTCTTGAGAGCACAGATACGCAGTATTTT. Its translation is CASCLESTDTQYF.

A word on this clone: Within the sample, other DNA sequences also encode this same CDR3. This sequence joins TRBV7-2 and TRBJ2-5, with TRBD1 identical over 8 bases. The ends lost 3 bases at V and 5 bases at J; junction bases unmatched: 5. Germline CDR1 and CDR2: SGHTA and FQGNSA. CDR3 size: 14 residues. The chain's CDR3 is CASSLNRGRETQYF. CDR3 bases: TGTGCCAGCAGCTTGAACAGGGGGAGGGAGACCCAGTACTTC.

The chain recombines TRBV19 with TRBJ1-2; 9 nucleotides align to TRBD1. There are 14 residues in the CDR3. J was trimmed by 3 bases and V by 4 bases; bases with no gene match: 3. Germline V gene lookup returns CDR1 LNHDA and CDR2 SQIVND (reference sequence). The CDR3 loop is CASSRDRGYYGYTF. Written as DNA, the CDR3 is TGTGCCAGTAGTAGAGACAGGGGGTACTATGGCTACACCTTC.

As for this clone: Within the sample, other DNA sequences also encode this same CDR3. CDR3 in DNA: TGTGCCAGCAGCCCTCGCCAAGCCCTGCCCGGGGAAAAACTGTTTTTT. Translated, it gives CASSPRQALPGEKLFF. The chain combines TRBV5-8 with TRBJ1-4; D is unclear. Germline V gives CDR1 SGHTS, CDR2 YDEGEE. Between the trimmed V and J ends, which lost 4 bases and 8 bases, there was a span of 21 bases. The CDR3 has 16 amino acids. Full variable domain (remainder filled in from reference TRBV5-8 and TRBJ1-4): EAGVTQSPTHLIKTRGQQATLRCSPISGHTSVYWYQQALGLGLQFLLWYDEGEERNRGNFPPRFSGRQFPNYSSELNVNALELEDSALYLCASSPRQALPGEKLFFGSGTQLSVL.

This rearrangement joins TRBV10-3 to TRBJ1-6; 7 positions agree with TRBD1. The length of the CDR3 is 14 residues. Germline loops: CDR1 ENHRY, CDR2 SYGVKD. The V and J ends lost 4 bases and 7 bases, in that order; junction bases with no gene match: 4. CDR3 nucleotides: TGTGCCATCAGTGGGGACAGCCTAAATTCACCCCTCCACTTT. Residues: CAISGDSLNSPLHF.

The chain joins TRBV2 to TRBJ2-5; 9 bases map to TRBD2. Looked up from germline, CDR1 is SNHLY and CDR2 is FYNNEI. V was pared by 4 bases and J by 2 bases, with 5 bases of the junction left unmatched. The CDR3 spans 15 residues. As DNA, the CDR3 is TGTGCCAGCAGTGTTAAGCGGGGGGTTCAAGAGACCCAGTACTTC. Its translation: CASSVKRGVQETQYF.

The J gene is TRBJ1-4, the V gene TRBV2; no definite D call. The length of the CDR3 is 14 residues. V was shortened by 1 base and J by 8 bases, with 11 bases between the two germline ends. Per the germline V gene, CDR1 is SNHLY and CDR2 is FYNNEI. In DNA, the CDR3 is TGTGCCAGCAGTGAAGGAACCGTCGGGGAAAAACTGTTTTTT. Translating gives CASSEGTVGEKLFF.

This chain uses TRBV5-6 with TRBJ1-4; TRBD1 agrees at 7 bases. The germline V gene has CDR1 SGHDT and CDR2 YYEEEE. The CDR3 contains 14 residues. V was pared by 6 bases and J by 4 bases, with 6 bases of the junction left unmatched. The DNA for the CDR3 is TGTGCCAGCAACGACAGGGCCTTTAATGAAAAACTGTTTTTT. This translates into CASNDRAFNEKLFF.

The chain joins TRBV2 to TRBJ1-5, with D unclear. The germline V and J ends were trimmed by 3 bases and 8 bases, with 14 bases remaining between them. This CDR3 is 14 amino acids long. Germline CDR1 and CDR2: SNHLY and FYNNEI. CDR3: CASSEREGGEPQHF. The CDR3, as DNA: TGTGCCAGCAGTGAGAGGGAAGGTGGGGAGCCCCAGCATTTT.

V usage is TRBV7-2 and J usage is TRBJ2-1, with 7 bases matching TRBD1. This CDR3 has 17 amino acids. V shed 5 bases, J shed 6 bases, and the junction held 16 bases outside the gene matches. The germline CDR1 and CDR2 sequences are SGHTA and FQGNSA. The CDR3 DNA reads TGTGCCAGCAGCGCACACCCCGCCCGGGACAGACTCAATGAGCAGTTCTTC. Encoded protein: CASSAHPARDRLNEQFF. The full variable domain, with the rest looked up from reference TRBV7-2 and TRBJ2-1, is GAGVSQSPSNKVTEKGKDVELRCDPISGHTALYWYRQSLGQGLEFLIYFQGNSAPDKSGLPSDRFSAERTGGSVSTLTIQRTQQEDSAVYLCASSAHPARDRLNEQFFGPGTRLTVL.

This clone was counted a single time. The rearrangement uses TRBV29-1 and TRBJ1-1; TRBD1 matches 7 bases. CDR1 is SQVTM and CDR2 is ANQGSEA in the germline V gene. The CDR3 loop spans 11 amino acids. The V gene end was trimmed by 6 bases and the J gene end by 11 bases; junction bases not matched to a gene: 9. CDR3 sequence: CSVYTGTAAFF. In DNA form, the CDR3 reads TGCAGCGTCTACACCGGGACAGCGGCTTTCTTT.

V is TRBV9 and J is TRBJ1-3, with 9 bases fitting TRBD1. The germline gives CDR1 SGDLS, CDR2 YYNGEE. Losses at the gene ends were 3 bases for V and 4 bases for J; bases not matched to a gene: 5. The CDR3 length is 15 residues. CDR3 sequence: CASSDDRGAGNTIYF. DNA for the CDR3: TGTGCCAGCAGCGACGACAGGGGGGCGGGAAACACCATATATTTT.

V and J are TRBV7-3 and TRBJ2-3; D perhaps matches TRBD2 (7 bases). The CDR3 covers 16 residues. The germline V gene has CDR1 SGHTA and CDR2 FQGTGA. V lost 5 bases and J 0 bases, leaving 15 bases between the germline ends. The CDR3 is CASSLAGGLSTDTQYF. DNA for the CDR3: TGTGCCAGCAGCCTTGCCGGGGGGCTTAGCACAGATACGCAGTATTTT.

The rearrangement links TRBV11-2 to TRBJ1-5; D is unclear. Germline V CDR1 and CDR2: SGHAT, FQNNGV. The V end lost 1 base, the J end lost 2 bases, and 3 bases lay between the germline ends. The length of the CDR3 is 13 residues. The chain's CDR3 is CASSLAGNQPQHF. CDR3 DNA: TGTGCCAGCAGCTTAGCAGGCAATCAGCCCCAGCATTTT.

This chain connects TRBV6-5 to TRBJ2-1, with TRBD2 matching 11 bases. V was pared by 4 bases and J by 4 bases, with 3 bases of the junction left unmatched. The CDR3 runs 15 residues. Germline CDR1 reads MNHEY; CDR2 reads SVGAGI. Written as DNA, the CDR3 is TGTGCCAGCAGTTCTAGCGGGGGGAGGTACAATGAGCAGTTCTTC. Protein product: CASSSSGGRYNEQFF.

The chain couples TRBV5-4 to TRBJ2-5; 7 bases are shared with TRBD2. CDR1 SGHNT and CDR2 YYREEE come from the germline V gene (reference sequence). Trimming cost V 2 bases and J 5 bases; bases outside gene matches: 6. The CDR3 is 14 residues long. The CDR3 here is CASSFYQGGETQYF. In DNA form, the CDR3 reads TGTGCCAGCAGCTTCTATCAGGGAGGGGAGACCCAGTACTTC.

This clone was counted once. The gene calls are TRBV5-1 and TRBJ2-2; 12 nucleotides line up with TRBD1. Germline CDR1 is SGHRS and CDR2 is YFSETQ. CDR3 size: 17 residues. V lost 4 bases to trimming and J lost 4 bases; unmatched junction nucleotides: 8. The CDR3 region has the DNA TGCGCCAGCAGCAGTATCCGGGACAGGGGGCCCACCGGGGAGCTGTTTTTT. Amino acid sequence: CASSSIRDRGPTGELFF.